The text below deals with one TCR beta chain. Its antigen is unidentified. TCRdb itself ran the reads through MiXCR, one entry per CDR3 protein. The table records 740,000 or so distinct CDR3 sequences, roughly 35% of them present only once. This entry belongs to a study of T cell repertoires in cytomegalovirus infection. V shed 6 bases, J shed 6 bases, and the junction held 18 bases outside the gene matches. The CDR3 loop spans 17 amino acids. Germline V gene lookup returns CDR1 MNHEY and CDR2 SVGAGI. Whole-study results and caveats: The ex vivo response was dominated by HLA-C-restricted CMV-specific TCR beta clonotypes. There were carriers of CMV plus the relevant HLA, and cumulative public TCR beta family frequency identified them.

The rearrangement joins TRBV6-5 to TRBJ2-7; the match to TRBD2 covers 9 bases. The sample was PBMCs. The TCR sequence derives from a human donor in good health (CMV status not recorded). Some clones in this sample may be carry-over from other donors' samples. CDR3 region: CASRKGLAFSPGGEQYF. The CDR3 DNA is TGTGCCAGCAGGAAGGGACTAGCATTTTCGCCGGGGGGCGAGCAGTACTTC.